This record looks at one TCR beta chain sequence and its context. What it recognizes is unknown. The data derive from a study of shared clonotypes between healthy human individuals. Caucasian adults living in Nashville, Tennessee, provided all samples. The CDR3 has 12 amino acids. CDR1 and CDR2 (germline): MNHEY, SVGAGI. V gave up 7 bases and J gave up 8 bases, with 14 bases separating them. Study-level points and caveats: Four donors held 5% to 5.5% of naive CD4 clonotypes in common.

TCRdb's copy holds only in-frame clones and misses some; the assay was immunoSEQ multiplex PCR. The repertoire holds more than 1,200,000 clones, with around 98.5% as singletons. The sequence derives from a man aged 30 to 45 in good health. The chain joins TRBV6-5 to TRBJ1-2; D ambiguous. The sample consisted of naive CD4+ T cells sorted from blood. Sample subset: CD45RA+ positively selected. The CDR3 DNA reads TGTGCCAGCACCCCGGGTCTGGGGGGCTACACCTTC. Translation gives CASTPGLGGYTF.